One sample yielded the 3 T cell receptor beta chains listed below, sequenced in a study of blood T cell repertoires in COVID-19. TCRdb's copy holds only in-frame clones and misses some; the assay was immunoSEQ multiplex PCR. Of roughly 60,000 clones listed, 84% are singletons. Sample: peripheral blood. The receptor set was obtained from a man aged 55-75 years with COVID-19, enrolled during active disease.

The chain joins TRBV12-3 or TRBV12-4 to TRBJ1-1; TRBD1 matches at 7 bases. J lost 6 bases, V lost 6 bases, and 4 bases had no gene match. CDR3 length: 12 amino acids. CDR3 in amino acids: CASSNDRAEAFF. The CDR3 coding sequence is TGTGCCAGCAGCAACGACAGGGCTGAAGCTTTCTTT.

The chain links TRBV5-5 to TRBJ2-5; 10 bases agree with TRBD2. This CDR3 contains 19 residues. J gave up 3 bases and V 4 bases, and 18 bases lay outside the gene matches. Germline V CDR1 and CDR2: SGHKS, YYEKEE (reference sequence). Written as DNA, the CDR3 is TGTGCCAGCAGCCCCAGGGGGGTGGCTAGCGGGGGAGAGGAAGAGACCCAGTACTTC. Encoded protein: CASSPRGVASGGEEETQYF.

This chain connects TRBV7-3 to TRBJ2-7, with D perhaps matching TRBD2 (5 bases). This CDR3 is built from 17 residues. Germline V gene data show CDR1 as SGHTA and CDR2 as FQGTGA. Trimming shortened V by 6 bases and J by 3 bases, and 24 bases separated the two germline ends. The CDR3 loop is CASSANPPGSGLYEQYF. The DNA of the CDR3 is TGTGCCAGCAGTGCTAACCCTCCGGGGAGCGGTCTCTACGAGCAGTACTTC.